This TCR beta chain was recovered during a study of OX40 agonist ivuxolimab in advanced cancers. Study summary: Patient treatment consisted of intravenous ivuxolimab administration every 2 weeks at 0.01 to 10 mg/kg.

The CDR3 extends over 13 amino acids. Germline V CDR1 and CDR2: MNHEY, SVGAGI. V lost 5 bases and J 2 bases, leaving 9 bases between the germline ends. TCRdb's copy holds only in-frame clones and misses some; the assay was immunoSEQ multiplex PCR. The sample lists fewer than 90,000 clones, roughly 90% occurring once. The rearrangement links TRBV6-5 to TRBJ1-1; D uncertain. This TCR derives from an adult with an advanced solid tumor such as melanoma, head and neck, liver or kidney cancer. Here the sequenced sample was CD4+ or CD8+ T cells sorted from blood, taken in a trial of the OX40 agonist ivuxolimab. This CDR3 is CASSTERNTEAFF. CDR3 coding DNA: TGTGCCAGCAGTACCGAGAGAAACACTGAAGCTTTCTTT.